Shown below are 24 T cell receptor beta chains from a single sample sequenced in a study of CXCR3-negative and CXCR3-positive naive CD8 T cells. Study-level findings and limits: Against CXCR3-negative naive cells, CXCR3-positive naive cells showed more hydrophobic TRB CDR3s.

Their target antigens are unknown. UMI-labeled 5' RACE yielded the TRB cDNA libraries. After re-calling the 5' RACE reads, TCRdb lists one entry per CDR3 protein, DNA absent. The sample totals 55,000 to 75,000 distinct CDR3 sequences. The sample was naive CXCR3+ CD8+ T cells from blood. Subset indicated: CD45RO-CCR7+CD27+CD95- naive CD8+ T cells expressing CXCR3 (TNR3+). The receptors were sampled from a human donor in good health. Some clones in this sample may be carry-over from other donors' samples.

The chain links TRBV12-3 or TRBV12-4 to TRBJ2-1. The CDR3 is made up of 12 amino acids. CDR3 residues: CASSPRSHEQFF.

This chain joins TRBV7-2 and TRBJ2-2; TCRdb's D gene call, TRBD2, goes unchecked for lack of DNA. The CDR3 contains 15 residues. Germline V gene sequence: CDR1 SGHTA, CDR2 FQGNSA. CDR3 loop: CASSPPVGPTGELFF.

V usage is TRBV12-5 and J usage is TRBJ2-2. The CDR3 contains 15 residues. Germline V gives CDR1 LGHNT, CDR2 FRNRAP. Here the CDR3 reads CASGLINIGAGELFF.

The gene calls are TRBV5-1 and TRBJ2-7; the D call from TCRdb, TRBD1, cannot be confirmed without DNA. From germline, CDR1 is SGHRS and CDR2 YFSETQ. This CDR3 has 14 residues. CDR3 sequence: CASSPIDRGYEQYF. Filled out from reference TRBV5-1 and TRBJ2-7, the complete variable domain reads KAGVTQTPRYLIKTRGQQVTLSCSPISGHRSVSWYQQTPGQGLQFLFEYFSETQRNKGNFPGRFSGRQFSNSRSEMNVSTLELGDSALYLCASSPIDRGYEQYFGPGTRLTVT.

The chain couples TRBV12-5 to TRBJ2-2. Germline V gives CDR1 LGHNT, CDR2 FRNRAP. The CDR3 consists of 15 residues. CDR3 protein: CASGAAGSGTGELFF. The full variable domain, in which reference TRBV12-5 and TRBJ2-2 provide the parts outside the CDR3, is DARVTQTPRHKVTEMGQEVTMRCQPILGHNTVFWYRQTMMQGLELLAYFRNRAPLDDSGMPKDRFSAEMPDATLATLKIQPSEPRDSAVYFCASGAAGSGTGELFFGEGSRLTVL.

The CDR3 spells CASSYGAVLNTEAFF. The genes are TRBV6-5 and TRBJ1-1. CDR3 size: 15 residues. The V gene's germline CDR1 is MNHEY and CDR2 SVGAGI.

The chain has TRBV11-2 and TRBJ2-7; TCRdb selects TRBD1, and the lack of DNA leaves this call unchecked. This CDR3 region has 15 residues. The germline V gene has CDR1 SGHAT and CDR2 FQNNGV. CDR3 in amino acids: CASSGRDRAPYEQYF.

This chain uses TRBV2 with TRBJ2-7; there is no DNA to check the TCRdb D call of TRBD1. Germline V CDR1 and CDR2: SNHLY, FYNNEI. This CDR3 has 15 residues. The CDR3 sequence: CASSVQTGVSYEQYF. The whole variable domain, remainder taken from reference TRBV2 and TRBJ2-7, is EPEVTQTPSHQVTQMGQEVILRCVPISNHLYFYWYRQILGQKVEFLVSFYNNEISEKSEIFDDQFSVERPDGSNFTLKIRSTKLEDSAMYFCASSVQTGVSYEQYFGPGTRLTVT.

CDR3 residues: CSAREAPTSSYEQYF. J is TRBJ2-7 and V is TRBV29-1; the TCRdb call, TRBD1, lacks DNA for checking. The CDR3 extends over 15 amino acids. From germline, CDR1 is SQVTM and CDR2 ANQGSEA.

The V and J genes are TRBV28 and TRBJ2-7; lacking DNA, the TRBD1 call made by TCRdb goes unchecked. The germline CDR1 and CDR2 sequences are MDHEN and SYDVKM. The CDR3 totals 13 residues. The CDR3 here is CATRIGEIYEQYF.

The V and J genes are TRBV2 and TRBJ1-1; TCRdb gives TRBD1 as the D gene, but with no DNA this cannot be confirmed. The CDR3 runs 15 residues. Germline CDR1 reads SNHLY; CDR2 reads FYNNEI. CDR3 protein: CASSEVGRVGPEAFF.

V and J are TRBV7-9 and TRBJ1-5. The length of the CDR3 is 16 residues. Germline CDR1 is SEHNR and CDR2 is FQNEAQ (reference sequence). The CDR3 sequence is CASSSIGTSGNQPQHF.

This sequence joins TRBV29-1 and TRBJ2-1. Germline V lookup: CDR1 SQVTM, CDR2 ANQGSEA. The CDR3 length is 11 residues. CDR3 sequence reads: CSGDSYNEQFF.

The chain combines TRBV20-1 with TRBJ1-1; TCRdb gives TRBD1 as the D gene, but with no DNA this cannot be confirmed. The CDR3 has 18 residues. Germline CDR1 reads DFQATT; CDR2 reads SNEGSKA (reference sequence). CDR3 protein: CSASPQGARESVWAEAFF.

The chain is built from TRBV10-3 and TRBJ2-7. The length of the CDR3 is 12 residues. Germline CDR1 is ENHRY and CDR2 is SYGVKD. CDR3 residues: CAISEDTYEQYF.

The chain employs TRBV5-8 and TRBJ1-2. The CDR3 extends over 16 amino acids. Germline assignment: CDR1 SGHTS and CDR2 YDEGEE. CDR3 in amino acids: CASSFIRGGPNYGYTF.

The rearrangement links TRBV27 to TRBJ1-1. In germline, CDR1 is MNHEY, CDR2 SMNVEV (reference sequence). CDR3 length equals 14 residues. The CDR3 region is CASSLSQDNTEAFF.

The chain recombines TRBV4-3 with TRBJ2-3; the D call of TRBD1 rests on TCRdb alone, since no DNA is present to check it. This CDR3 has 13 amino acids. Germline V gene lookup returns CDR1 LGHNA and CDR2 YSLEER. The CDR3: CASSQVRGDTQYF.

This chain joins TRBV4-3 and TRBJ2-7; TCRdb gives TRBD1 as the D gene, but with no DNA this cannot be confirmed. This CDR3 is built from 15 residues. Germline CDR1 is LGHNA and CDR2 is YSLEER. This CDR3 reads CASSQDRDSLYEQYF.

The genes are TRBV18 and TRBJ1-2. The CDR3 runs 13 residues. Germline V gene data show CDR1 as KGHSH and CDR2 as LQKENI. Here the CDR3 reads CASSPEGNYGYTF.

The CDR3 is CASSYSYSNQPQHF. V usage is TRBV6-2 or TRBV6-3 and J usage is TRBJ1-5. CDR3 length equals 14 residues. Germline V lookup: CDR1 MNHEY, CDR2 SVGEGT.

The rearrangement links TRBV10-3 to TRBJ2-3; no DNA is available, so the TRBD1 call from TCRdb remains unchecked. The CDR3 is 15 residues long. Germline loops: CDR1 ENHRY, CDR2 SYGVKD. The CDR3 sequence is CAISEGQGGEDTQYF.

This chain joins TRBV2 and TRBJ2-7; TCRdb designates TRBD1, a call that cannot be tested without DNA. This CDR3 contains 11 residues. Germline V gene sequence: CDR1 SNHLY, CDR2 FYNNEI. CDR3 in amino acids: CASTSTGEQYF.

The chain couples TRBV19 to TRBJ1-1. CDR3 length equals 15 residues. CDR1 and CDR2 from the germline V gene are LNHDA and SQIVND (reference sequence). The CDR3: CASSSSGYMNTEAFF.